Below are 8 T cell receptor beta chains sequenced from a single sample in a study of tissue T cells after allogeneic stem cell transplantation. Clones were read by immunoSEQ multiplex PCR, and TCRdb kept only the in-frame ones, dropping some. The data show roughly 45,000 clones, approximately 73% seen once. The specimen was sorted cells pooled from one or two spleens. The receptors originated from a pool of C57BL/6 mice in good health.

Notes on this clone: Gene names and germline refer to mouse. The CDR3 is cut off 1 residue early in the read; its end comes from the germline J gene. J is TRBJ1-1 and V is TRBV1, with 11 bases lining up with TRBD1. The CDR3 length is 14 residues. V shed 7 bases and J 3 bases; nucleotides not matched to a gene: 4. In germline, CDR1 is NSQYPW, CDR2 LRSPGD (reference sequence). Partial CDR3 DNA: TGCACCTGCACCCCGGGACAGGGGGACACAGAAGTCTTC. It codes for CTCTPGQGDTEVF. The CDR3, in full, reads CTCTPGQGDTEVFF.

To note about this clone: The genes and germline here are from mouse. From the germline J gene comes the end of the CDR3, since the read stops 1 residue before it. The V call is TRBV12-2, the J call TRBJ1-4, with D possibly being TRBD1 (6 bases). V was clipped by 1 base and J by 7 bases, with 6 bases between them. Germline V gene lookup returns CDR1 SGHLS and CDR2 HYDKME. The CDR3 is 12 amino acids. The CDR3 loop is CASSLDSERLFF. CDR3 bases read: TGTGCCAGCTCTCTGGACAGCGAAAGATTATTT.

This clone was observed a handful of times. Mouse gene names and germline throughout. Sequencing ends 1 residue short of the CDR3 end; the germline J gene provides the rest. The rearrangement joins TRBV13-2 to TRBJ2-3; D possibly corresponds to TRBD1 (6 bases). Germline CDR1 is NNHNN and CDR2 is SYGAGS (reference sequence). The CDR3 spans 14 residues. The V gene lost 6 bases and the J gene lost 0 bases, with 11 bases spanning the gap. The CDR3 bases that were read are TGTGCCAGCGCTAACAGGGTTAGTGCAGAAACGCTGTAT. This sequence encodes CASANRVSAETLY. The complete CDR3 sequence is CASANRVSAETLYF.

Concerning this clone: Gene names are the mouse ones. Sequencing ends 1 residue short of the CDR3 end; the germline J gene provides the rest. V is TRBV3 and J is TRBJ2-2; tentatively, D is TRBD1 (6 bases). This CDR3 has 14 residues. CDR1 SNHLY and CDR2 FYNGKV come from the germline V gene (reference sequence). V dropped 5 bases and J dropped 3 bases, with 10 bases sitting between them. Partial CDR3 DNA: TGTGCCAGCAGCAAGGGACAATACACCGGGCAGCTCTAC. Translating gives CASSKGQYTGQLY. The full CDR3 protein reads CASSKGQYTGQLYF.

With regard to this clone: Germline and genes here are mouse. The observed sequence ends 1 residue before the CDR3 terminus, with the missing tail filled in from the germline J gene. The chain joins TRBV20 to TRBJ2-5; D is perhaps TRBD1 (5 bases). Trimming removed 3 bases at V and 2 bases at J, with 9 bases between. There are 13 residues in the CDR3. CDR1 is GFQATS and CDR2 is STVNSAI in the germline V gene. The CDR3 reads CGASKGIQDTQYF. CDR3 DNA (partial): TGTGGTGCTAGCAAGGGGATCCAAGACACCCAGTAC.

As to this clone: The germline and genes are mouse ones. Read coverage stops 1 residue before the CDR3 terminus; the germline J gene supplies the remainder. This chain links TRBV13-2 with TRBJ2-3; 10 bases agree with TRBD1. The length of the CDR3 is 16 residues. Germline V gene sequence: CDR1 NNHNN, CDR2 SYGAGS (reference sequence). J lost 2 bases, V lost 0 bases, and 3 bases had no gene match. The CDR3 sequence is CASGDADRGPAETLYF. The part of the CDR3 DNA that was read is TGTGCCAGCGGTGATGCCGACAGGGGGCCTGCAGAAACGCTGTAT.

On this clone: Gene names are the mouse ones. The CDR3 is cut off 1 residue early in the read; its end comes from the germline J gene. The V and J genes are TRBV3 and TRBJ2-1, with 9 nucleotides matching TRBD1. The CDR3 has 15 residues. The V and J ends lost 5 bases and 3 bases, in that order; junction bases with no gene match: 5. Germline V gene lookup returns CDR1 SNHLY and CDR2 FYNGKV (reference sequence). The CDR3 protein is CASSHRDRAYAEQFF. The covered CDR3 bases are TGTGCCAGCAGCCACCGGGACAGGGCCTATGCTGAGCAGTTC.

With regard to this clone: All gene names here are mouse names. The read ends 1 residue before the CDR3 terminus; that terminus is restored from the germline J gene. The rearrangement links TRBV31 to TRBJ2-3, with 7 nucleotides matching TRBD1. Per germline, CDR1 GKSSPN and CDR2 SITVG. V lost 1 base to trimming and J lost 4 bases; unmatched junction nucleotides: 2. The CDR3 spans 13 residues. CDR3 sequence: CAWSPTGPETLYF. The DNA read from the CDR3 is TGTGCCTGGAGTCCGACAGGGCCAGAAACGCTGTAT.